The 18 T cell receptor beta chains below all came from one sample that was sequenced in a study of T cell responses to AZD1222 COVID-19 vaccine (dated by TCRdb to the early 2020s). This specimen's time point label, interpreted: baseline before first vaccination. The method was the immunoSEQ multiplex PCR assay. Entries here come from immuneACCESS through TCRdb and include only in-frame sequences with V and J called. Some clones fail to appear in such tables; in the studies checked, an unresolved V gene covers under half of the shortfall, and the cause of the remainder is unknown. The sample data list about 96,000 clones, and 75% to 90% of these were observed just once. Together, the top ten hold about a quarter of the sample. This material consisted of peripheral blood, taken on day 0 of AZD1222 vaccination. The source of these receptors is an adult in good health.

CDR3 amino acids: CASSLPGQGGNEQFF. The CDR3 DNA reads as TGTGCCAGCAGCCTCCCGGGACAGGGAGGAAATGAGCAGTTCTTC. This chain links TRBV7-6 with TRBJ2-1; 9 bases fit TRBD1. The V gene end was trimmed by 5 bases and the J gene end by 7 bases; junction bases not matched to a gene: 9. Germline CDR1 SGHVS, CDR2 FNYEAQ. The CDR3 spans 15 residues.

The chain has TRBV5-6 and TRBJ2-1; no clear D. CDR1 is SGHDT and CDR2 is YYEEEE in the germline V gene. Trimming removed 1 base at V and 6 bases at J, with 14 bases between. The CDR3 sequence is 15 residues long. The CDR3 here is CASSLSRVLFNEQFF. The CDR3 region has the DNA TGTGCCAGCAGCTTGTCCCGGGTCCTGTTCAATGAGCAGTTCTTC.

The V gene is TRBV28, the J gene TRBJ2-7; 14 nucleotides agree with TRBD2. With V trimmed by 7 bases and J by 5 bases, 4 bases remained unmatched. CDR3 length: 14 amino acids. Germline V gives CDR1 MDHEN, CDR2 SYDVKM. In nucleotides, the CDR3 is TGTGCCAGCACCGGACTAGCGGGAGGTGACGAGCAGTACTTC. Its protein product is CASTGLAGGDEQYF.

This clone was observed once. The V gene is TRBV27, the J gene TRBJ1-5; unclear D gene. The length of the CDR3 is 13 residues. Germline V lookup: CDR1 MNHEY, CDR2 SMNVEV (reference sequence). V lost 0 bases to trimming and J lost 4 bases, with 4 bases between them. CDR3 nucleotide sequence: TGTGCCAGCAGTTTATCACAGAATCAGCCCCAGCATTTT. Amino acids: CASSLSQNQPQHF.

The rearrangement joins TRBV28 to TRBJ2-2, with 7 bases fitting TRBD1. Germline V gene lookup returns CDR1 MDHEN and CDR2 SYDVKM. Trimming at V came to 5 bases and at J to 7 bases, leaving 10 bases not matched to a gene. This CDR3 contains 15 residues. DNA for the CDR3: TGTGCCAGCAGTATCCGACAGGGCGTTAACGGGGAGCTGTTTTTT. Translation: CASSIRQGVNGELFF.

V and J are TRBV5-5 and TRBJ1-3; tentatively, D is TRBD1 (6 bases). CDR1 SGHKS and CDR2 YYEKEE come from the germline V gene (reference sequence). This CDR3 has 16 amino acids. V was pared by 5 bases and J by 0 bases, with 15 bases between. In DNA form, the CDR3 reads TGTGCCAGCAGTGCTGACAGGACGAGCTCTGGAAACACCATATATTTT. This translates into CASSADRTSSGNTIYF.

The chain uses TRBV5-1 and TRBJ2-5; TRBD1 might be the D (6 bases). V was trimmed by 3 bases and J by 4 bases, leaving 13 bases between them. The CDR3 consists of 14 residues. CDR1 and CDR2 from the germline V gene are SGHRS and YFSETQ. The CDR3 protein is CASSSTGSGETQYF. The DNA of the CDR3 is TGCGCCAGCAGCTCAACAGGGTCGGGAGAGACCCAGTACTTC.

The sample holds a few counts of this clone. The chain joins TRBV3-1 (or the pseudogene TRBV3-2) to TRBJ1-2; D call uncertain. This CDR3 has 19 amino acids. V lost 4 bases and J lost 0, with 24 bases in between. Germline loops: CDR1 LGHDT, CDR2 YNNKEL (reference sequence). CDR3 loop: CASSLKSTGPTPPNYGYTF. The CDR3 region has the DNA TGTGCCAGCAGCCTCAAGAGTACGGGCCCGACGCCACCTAACTATGGCTACACCTTC.

The chain is built from TRBV7-6 and TRBJ2-1; D remains ambiguous. V lost 1 base, J lost 3 bases, and 10 bases lay in between. The CDR3 length is 15 residues. Looked up from germline, CDR1 is SGHVS and CDR2 is FNYEAQ. CDR3 amino acids: CASSLEQNHYNEQFF. The CDR3 nucleotides are TGTGCCAGCAGCTTAGAACAGAACCACTACAATGAGCAGTTCTTC.

CDR3 DNA: TGTGCCAGCAGTTATTCGACAGGGGAAAGCAATCAGCCCCAGCATTTT. This translates into CASSYSTGESNQPQHF. The V and J genes are TRBV6-5 and TRBJ1-5, with 8 bases identical to TRBD1. CDR3 size: 16 residues. V lost 3 bases and J lost 1; bases outside the gene matches: 5. Germline V CDR1 and CDR2: MNHEY, SVGAGI.

The V and J genes are TRBV23-1 and TRBJ1-5, with a possible D match to TRBD1 (6 bases). TRBV23-1 falls under the ORF class, with uncertain function. V was shortened by 9 bases and J by 7 bases, with 19 bases between the two germline ends. This CDR3 spans 14 amino acids. Here the CDR3 reads CARLPGQFFQPQHF. The CDR3 nucleotides are TGCGCCAGATTGCCGGGACAATTTTTCCAGCCCCAGCATTTT.

The V and J genes are TRBV7-8 and TRBJ2-3, with D possibly TRBD2 on 6 matching bases. There are 14 residues in the CDR3. V lost 7 bases to trimming and J lost 1 base, with 12 bases between them. Germline V gene lookup returns CDR1 SGHVS and CDR2 FQNEAQ. The CDR3 reads CASKYRERTDTQYF. CDR3 sequence (DNA): TGTGCCAGCAAGTACCGGGAGCGCACAGATACGCAGTATTTT.

The chain employs TRBV19 and TRBJ1-2, with 8 bases fitting TRBD1. This CDR3 region has 13 residues. V shed 6 bases, J shed 8 bases, and the junction held 8 bases outside the gene matches. CDR1 is LNHDA and CDR2 is SQIVND in the germline V gene (reference sequence). The CDR3 bases are TGTGCCAGTAGGACGGGACAGGAGGAAGGCTACACCTTC. Encoded protein: CASRTGQEEGYTF.

This CDR3 reads CASSIWEGHNEQFF. CDR3 nucleotide sequence: TGTGCCAGTAGTATCTGGGAGGGCCACAATGAGCAGTTCTTC. The rearrangement links TRBV19 to TRBJ2-1; 7 bases agree with TRBD2. Germline trimming cut 3 bases from V and 5 bases from J; bases unmatched to any gene: 4. Germline assignment: CDR1 LNHDA and CDR2 SQIVND (reference sequence). The length of the CDR3 is 14 residues. The complete variable domain, with remaining parts taken from reference TRBV19 and TRBJ2-1, reads DGGITQSPKYLFRKEGQNVTLSCEQNLNHDAMYWYRQDPGQGLRLIYYSQIVNDFQKGDIAEGYSVSREKKESFPLTVTSAQKNPTAFYLCASSIWEGHNEQFFGPGTRLTVL.

J is TRBJ1-2 and V is TRBV18, with TRBD1 identical over 10 bases. The ends lost 2 bases at V and 3 bases at J; junction bases unmatched: 3. CDR1 and CDR2 from the germline V gene are KGHSH and LQKENI. This CDR3 is 15 amino acids long. The CDR3 region has the DNA TGTGCCAGCTCACCAGACAGGGGGCAGGACTATGGCTACACCTTC. Its protein product is CASSPDRGQDYGYTF. Variable domain in full (rest from reference TRBV18 and TRBJ1-2): NAGVMQNPRHLVRRRGQEARLRCSPMKGHSHVYWYRQLPEEGLKFMVYLQKENIIDESGMPKERFSAEFPKEGPSILRIQQVVRGDSAAYFCASSPDRGQDYGYTFGSGTRLTVV.

This chain links TRBV10-3 with TRBJ2-3; D is undetermined. The CDR3 consists of 16 residues. CDR1 ENHRY and CDR2 SYGVKD come from the germline V gene. Trimming stripped 2 bases from V and 0 bases from J, with 12 bases between. The CDR3 here is CAISERSAPSTDTQYF. In nucleotides, the CDR3 is TGTGCCATCAGTGAGAGGTCAGCGCCTAGCACAGATACGCAGTATTTT.

J is TRBJ2-1 and V is TRBV6-2 or TRBV6-3, with 10 bases fitting TRBD2. Germline V CDR1 and CDR2: MNHEY, SVGEGT. Losses at the gene ends were 6 bases for V and 4 bases for J; bases not matched to a gene: 6. CDR3 length equals 15 residues. The DNA for the CDR3 is TGTGCCAGCAGCCCCCTAGCGGGGGTATACAATGAGCAGTTCTTC. Encoded protein: CASSPLAGVYNEQFF.

This chain joins TRBV30 and TRBJ1-1, with 9 bases fitting TRBD1. This CDR3 is built from 14 residues. The germline V gene has CDR1 GTSNPN and CDR2 SVGIG (reference sequence). Trimming removed 4 bases from V and 4 bases from J; junction bases left unmatched: 7. The CDR3 DNA is TGTGCCTGGACCCACAGGGGGCTCAGCACTGAAGCTTTCTTT. It translates to CAWTHRGLSTEAFF. Based on the CDR3 plus reference TRBV30 and TRBJ1-1, the full variable domain is SQTIHQWPATLVQPVGSPLSLECTVEGTSNPNLYWYRQAAGRGLQLLFYSVGIGQISSEVPQNLSASRPQDRQFILSSKKLLLSDSGFYLCAWTHRGLSTEAFFGQGTRLTVV.